Presented here are 18 T cell receptor beta chains from one specimen sequenced in a study of response to subunit inactivated influenza vaccine. A single record per CDR3 protein comes from TCRdb applying MiXCR to the RT-PCR reads. There are more than 400,000 distinct CDR3 sequences in the sample; roughly 11% occur only once, and more than 10% lies in the top ten. Sequences were derived from PBMCs from blood, sampled 35 to 45 days after vaccination. Receptors were obtained from a man in his forties or fifties who received an inactivated influenza vaccine.

This clonotype has more than one count but fewer than ten. The chain has TRBV24-1 and TRBJ2-1; D remains unclear. In germline, CDR1 is KGHDR, CDR2 SFDVKD. The CDR3 loop spans 14 amino acids. Trimming removed 2 bases from V and 7 bases from J, with 11 bases in between. The CDR3 sequence: CATSDWTASNEQFF. The DNA of the CDR3 is TGTGCCACCAGTGATTGGACCGCCTCGAATGAGCAGTTCTTC.

This clonotype was recorded at least ten times. This chain uses TRBV10-3 with TRBJ2-2; TRBD1 matches at 8 bases. CDR3 length equals 12 residues. Germline CDR1 and CDR2: ENHRY and SYGVKD. J was trimmed by 5 bases and V by 11 bases; bases with no gene match: 4. The CDR3: CAVRQGTGELFF. Here the CDR3 DNA reads TGTGCCGTCCGACAGGGGACCGGGGAGCTGTTTTTT.

Regarding this clonotype: A much larger clonotype is one base distant, so this may be a read error. The V and J genes are TRBV20-1 and TRBJ2-7; 7 bases are shared with TRBD2. This CDR3 region has 16 residues. Losses at the gene ends were 7 bases for V and 0 bases for J; bases not matched to a gene: 15. Germline assignment: CDR1 DFQATT and CDR2 SNEGSKA (reference sequence). The CDR3 sequence is CSGPMTSSGNSYEQYF. In nucleotides, the CDR3 is TGCAGTGGTCCCATGACCTCGAGCGGGAACTCCTACGAGCAGTACTTC.

This clonotype was observed a handful of times. This chain connects TRBV20-1 to TRBJ2-4; the D call may be TRBD1 or TRBD2 (5 bases each). V was shortened by 5 bases and J by 4 bases, with 15 bases between the two germline ends. From germline, CDR1 is DFQATT and CDR2 SNEGSKA (reference sequence). This CDR3 is built from 14 residues. The CDR3 spells CSAPGRTLKNIQYF. The DNA for the CDR3 is TGCAGTGCTCCGGGACGGACCCTTAAAAACATTCAGTACTTC.

A word on this clonotype: Since a much larger clone is just one base distant, this may be a read error. This sequence joins TRBV29-1 and TRBJ2-1, with 10 nucleotides matching TRBD2. Germline V gives CDR1 SQVTM, CDR2 ANQGSEA. CDR3 length: 12 residues. This CDR3 reads CGVSTSGHEQFF. In nucleotides, the CDR3 is TGCGGCGTATCGACTAGCGGGCATGAGCAGTTCTTC.

The chain links TRBV20-1 to TRBJ2-2, with 10 bases identical to TRBD1. Trimming took 0 bases from V and 2 from J; bases not matched to a gene: 6. CDR1 DFQATT and CDR2 SNEGSKA come from the germline V gene (reference sequence). The CDR3 is made up of 17 amino acids. CDR3 coding DNA: TGCAGTGCTAGAGATCTAAGGACAGGGGGTAACACCGGGGAGCTGTTTTTT. Protein: CSARDLRTGGNTGELFF.

This clonotype was counted ten times or more. The rearrangement joins TRBV21-1 to TRBJ2-7; TRBD1 was called by the table and not checked on the DNA. TRBV21-1 is an annotated pseudogene. The CDR3 runs 15 residues. CDR3: CASRGNGRASDEQYF. The CDR3 DNA reads TGTGCCAGCAGAGGAAACGGACGGGCGAGCGACGAGCAGTACTTC.

This chain joins TRBV11-2 and TRBJ2-1; 8 bases line up with TRBD2. Germline CDR1 SGHAT, CDR2 FQNNGV. The ends lost 5 bases at V and 3 bases at J; junction bases unmatched: 6. CDR3 length: 15 residues. The CDR3, as DNA: TGTGCCAGCAGCCCACAGCGGGAGAACTACAATGAGCAGTTCTTC. Amino acids: CASSPQRENYNEQFF.

The chain combines TRBV4-2 with TRBJ2-6; D is undetermined. The germline V gene encodes CDR1 LGHNA and CDR2 YNFKEQ. V gave up 3 bases and J gave up 0 bases, with 9 bases separating them. The CDR3 covers 16 residues. The CDR3 nucleotides read TGTGCCAGCAGCCAGGCTAGAGGCTCTGGGGCCAACGTCCTGACTTTC. It codes for CASSQARGSGANVLTF.

This clonotype was detected a few times. The chain has TRBV12-3 or TRBV12-4 and TRBJ2-5, with 7 bases fitting TRBD1. There are 16 residues in the CDR3. V was clipped by 5 bases and J by 6 bases; unmatched bases: 15. CDR3 nucleotides: TGTGCCAGCAGTCTCTACCGGGACAGTCGGAGAAAGACCCAGTACTTC. Translated: CASSLYRDSRRKTQYF.

About this clonotype: The junction departs from germline at one end; a sequencing error may be responsible. The chain links TRBV5-1 to TRBJ1-1; D is possibly TRBD1 (5 bases). This CDR3 spans 13 amino acids. CDR1 and CDR2 (germline): SGHRS, YFSETQ. CDR3 bases: TGCGCCAGCAGCTTCCCAGGGAACCCTGAAGCTTTCTTT. It codes for CASSFPGNPEAFF. The whole variable domain, filled in from reference TRBV5-1 and TRBJ1-1, reads KAGVTQTPRYLIKTRGQQVTLSCSPISGHRSVSWYQQTPGQGLQFLFEYFSETQRNKGNFPGRFSGRQFSNSRSEMNVSTLELGDSALYLCASSFPGNPEAFFGQGTRLTVV.

This clonotype was seen at least ten times. The rearrangement links TRBV5-6 to TRBJ1-6; D may be TRBD1 (6 bases). CDR3 length equals 15 residues. Germline lookup yields CDR1 SGHDT and CDR2 YYEEEE. V gave up 1 base and J gave up 6 bases, with 11 bases separating them. The CDR3 protein is CASSLYRDRNSPLHF. CDR3 coding DNA: TGTGCCAGCAGCTTGTACAGGGACCGTAATTCACCCCTCCACTTT.

The rearrangement uses TRBV7-2 and TRBJ2-7; a weak D match, TRBD1 (6 bases). Germline V gene sequence: CDR1 SGHTA, CDR2 FQGNSA. The CDR3 has 13 amino acids. The germline V and J ends were trimmed by 4 bases and 6 bases, with 13 bases remaining between them. The CDR3 DNA is TGTGCCAGCAGCTCACAGGGATTCTCCGAGCAGTACTTC. It translates to CASSSQGFSEQYF.

This clonotype came up a few times. V gene TRBV20-1 combines with J gene TRBJ2-7, with D perhaps matching TRBD2 (5 bases). Germline CDR1 reads DFQATT; CDR2 reads SNEGSKA (reference sequence). The CDR3 loop spans 13 amino acids. Trimming removed 5 bases at V and 0 bases at J, with 11 bases between. The CDR3 bases are TGCAGTGCTTACTCGGGGAGCTCCTACGAGCAGTACTTC. Translated: CSAYSGSSYEQYF.

This clonotype was detected ten times or more. The rearrangement joins TRBV7-9 to TRBJ2-2, with TRBD1 matching over 7 bases. The junction had 8 bases not matched to a gene; V was cut back by 4 bases and J by 6 bases. CDR3 length: 15 amino acids. CDR1 is SEHNR and CDR2 is FQNEAQ in the germline V gene (reference sequence). CDR3 in amino acids: CASSSGQALAGELFF. In DNA form, the CDR3 reads TGTGCCAGCAGCTCAGGACAGGCTCTAGCCGGGGAGCTGTTTTTT.

The chain is built from TRBV28 and TRBJ2-5; TRBD2 might be the D (6 bases). CDR1 MDHEN and CDR2 SYDVKM come from the germline V gene. Trimming took 4 bases from V and 7 from J, leaving 13 bases between them. The CDR3 is 13 amino acids. The CDR3 is CASSSGEVRTQYF. Written as DNA, the CDR3 is TGTGCCAGCAGTTCGGGAGAGGTTAGGACCCAGTACTTC.

This clonotype occurred many times. This chain joins TRBV6-1 and TRBJ2-7; D is undetermined. Trimming removed 5 bases at V and 3 bases at J, with 14 bases between. The CDR3 extends over 14 amino acids. Per germline, CDR1 MNHNS and CDR2 SASEGT. CDR3 amino acids: CASSIMGGYYEQYF. The DNA for the CDR3 is TGTGCCAGCAGTATAATGGGCGGATACTACGAGCAGTACTTC.

The V and J genes are TRBV10-3 and TRBJ1-1, with TRBD1 matching over 7 bases. The V segment lost 3 bases and the J segment 2 bases; nucleotides outside the gene matches: 3. CDR1 and CDR2 (germline): ENHRY, SYGVKD. The CDR3 length is 14 residues. CDR3 region: CAISDGTANTEAFF. The CDR3 coding sequence is TGTGCCATCAGTGACGGGACAGCCAACACTGAAGCTTTCTTT.